A selection of T cell receptor beta chains follows, all from one sample in a study of blood T cell repertoires in COVID-19. Libraries were prepared by immunoSEQ multiplex PCR; TCRdb keeps only in-frame clonotypes and omits some of them. The table shows some 250,000 clones, with around 88% occurring only once. Sequenced material: PBMCs or T cells enriched from blood (not recorded which). The receptors shown here come from a man aged 40-55 years who had recovered from COVID-19. Both conserved end residues are part of each CDR3. Fields, in order: D gene, V gene, clone size, J gene, CDR3 protein, CDR3 DNA. A D gene is named only where the DNA matches it firmly. Where a row states a size, it is once, few, many or the class of an expanded clone; other rows omit it.

TRBD1	TRBV7-2	NA	TRBJ1-4	CASSSPTGGVEKLFF	TGTGCCAGCAGCTCGCCTACAGGGGGAGTTGAAAAACTGTTTTTT
TRBD2	TRBV9	NA	TRBJ2-1	CASSVEISGGTYNEQFF	TGTGCCAGCAGCGTAGAAATTAGCGGGGGGACGTACAATGAGCAGTTCTTC
TRBD2	TRBV4-3	NA	TRBJ2-3	CASSPNLAGATDTQYF	TGCGCCAGCAGCCCGAACCTAGCGGGAGCCACAGATACGCAGTATTTT
NA	TRBV6-5	NA	TRBJ2-7	CASSYSLTGSGYEQYF	TGTGCCAGCAGTTACTCGTTGACTGGGTCGGGCTACGAGCAGTACTTC
NA	TRBV28	NA	TRBJ2-1	CASSDSALAVDNEQFF	TGTGCCAGCAGTGATTCGGCACTAGCCGTGGACAATGAGCAGTTCTTC
TRBD1	TRBV9	NA	TRBJ2-5	CASSKSPRQGGETQYF	TGTGCCAGCAGCAAAAGCCCAAGACAGGGCGGAGAGACCCAGTACTTC
TRBD2	TRBV7-2	once	TRBJ2-1	CASSLASGRAYNEQFF	TGTGCCAGCAGCCTTGCCAGCGGGAGGGCCTACAATGAGCAGTTCTTC
NA	TRBV29-1	NA	TRBJ1-1	CSVGANTEAFF	TGCAGCGTTGGCGCGAACACTGAAGCTTTCTTT
NA	TRBV24-1	NA	TRBJ2-1	CATRPRQENEQFF	TGTGCCACCAGGCCTCGACAGGAAAATGAGCAGTTCTTC
TRBD2	TRBV12-5	NA	TRBJ2-2	CASGFLWTSGRNTGELFF	TGTGCTAGTGGTTTCTTATGGACTAGCGGACGGAACACCGGGGAGCTGTTTTTT
TRBD1	TRBV6-6	NA	TRBJ1-1	CASRNRGPNTEAFF	TGTGCCAGCAGAAACAGGGGCCCGAACACTGAAGCTTTCTTT
NA	TRBV28	NA	TRBJ1-1	CASKPNRGPTEAFF	TGTGCCAGCAAACCCAATCGGGGTCCCACTGAAGCTTTCTTT
NA	TRBV28	NA	TRBJ2-7	CASSLWSGLLAPYEQYF	TGTGCCAGCAGTTTATGGTCCGGTCTTTTAGCCCCTTACGAGCAGTACTTC
TRBD2	TRBV19	once	TRBJ2-7	CASSRPRTSGTYEQYF	TGTGCCAGTAGTCGCCCCCGGACTAGCGGAACCTACGAGCAGTACTTC
NA	TRBV4-1	NA	TRBJ2-7	CASSQAPGEIYEQYF	TGCGCCAGCAGCCAAGCCCCAGGGGAGATCTACGAGCAGTACTTC
TRBD1	TRBV6-2/TRBV6-3	NA	TRBJ1-2	CASSPRQGHYGYTF	TGTGCCAGCAGCCCCCGACAGGGCCACTATGGCTACACCTTC
TRBD1	TRBV6-5	NA	TRBJ1-2	CASSASGGAGYGYTF	TGTGCCAGCAGCGCATCAGGGGGCGCTGGCTATGGCTACACCTTC
TRBD2	TRBV10-3	NA	TRBJ2-1	CATLGLAGGRNPNEQFF	TGTGCCACATTGGGACTAGCGGGGGGGCGGAACCCGAATGAGCAGTTCTTC
NA	TRBV19	NA	TRBJ2-1	CASRDLYLNEQFF	TGTGCCAGTAGAGACTTGTATTTAAATGAGCAGTTCTTC
TRBD1	TRBV28	NA	TRBJ2-6	CASSFLPGQASGANVLTF	TGTGCCAGCAGTTTCCTACCGGGACAGGCCTCCGGGGCCAACGTCCTGACTTTC
TRBD1	TRBV6-6	NA	TRBJ2-5	CASSYGTGGLKETQYF	TGTGCCAGCAGTTATGGGACAGGGGGCTTGAAAGAGACCCAGTACTTC
TRBD2	TRBV5-4	NA	TRBJ2-5	CASSPRTSGIWETQYF	TGTGCCAGCAGCCCGAGGACTAGCGGGATTTGGGAGACCCAGTACTTC
NA	TRBV7-9	NA	TRBJ2-1	CASSLVPQGYYNEQFF	TGTGCCAGCAGCTTAGTGCCACAGGGTTATTACAATGAGCAGTTCTTC
TRBD2	TRBV9	NA	TRBJ2-1	CASSVELAGVNEQFF	TGTGCCAGCAGCGTAGAACTAGCGGGAGTCAATGAGCAGTTCTTC
TRBD1	TRBV2	NA	TRBJ1-5	CASTRTGGNQPQHF	TGTGCCAGCACCAGGACAGGGGGTAATCAGCCCCAGCATTTT
TRBD1	TRBV18	NA	TRBJ2-7	CASSPTGVEQYF	TGTGCCAGCTCCCCCACAGGGGTCGAGCAGTACTTC
NA	TRBV19	NA	TRBJ2-1	CASSMLYGGPEFF	TGTGCCAGTAGTATGCTATACGGGGGGCCTGAGTTCTTC
NA	TRBV6-5	NA	TRBJ1-6	CASGRQAYNSPLHF	TGTGCCAGCGGAAGACAGGCCTATAATTCACCCCTCCACTTT
NA	TRBV13	once	TRBJ1-6	CASSLGHHYNSPLHF	TGTGCCAGCAGCTTAGGACACCACTATAATTCACCCCTCCACTTT
NA	TRBV10-3	NA	TRBJ1-3	CAISEGQGSGNTIYF	TGTGCCATCAGTGAAGGTCAGGGGTCTGGAAACACCATATATTTT
NA	TRBV19	NA	TRBJ1-4	CASKDRDATNEKLFF	TGTGCCAGTAAAGACCGGGATGCAACTAATGAAAAACTGTTTTTT
NA	TRBV4-1	NA	TRBJ2-5	CASSQGQKETQYF	TGCGCCAGCAGCCAAGGGCAGAAAGAGACCCAGTACTTC
TRBD1	TRBV4-2	few	TRBJ1-2	CASSPLGQDNYGYTF	TGTGCCAGCAGCCCATTGGGACAGGATAACTATGGCTACACCTTC
TRBD1	TRBV7-9	NA	TRBJ2-1	CASSRQGLSYNEQFF	TGTGCCAGCAGCCGACAGGGCCTCTCCTACAATGAGCAGTTCTTC
NA	TRBV30	once	TRBJ2-1	CAWNTGSYNEQFF	TGTGCCTGGAATACGGGGTCCTACAATGAGCAGTTCTTC
NA	TRBV19	NA	TRBJ1-2	CASSIMGPWGYTF	TGTGCCAGTAGTATAATGGGCCCGTGGGGCTACACCTTC
TRBD2	TRBV30	NA	TRBJ2-3	CAWSNSLASGDTQYF	TGTGCCTGGAGTAATTCGTTGGCTAGCGGGGATACGCAGTATTTT
NA	TRBV18	NA	TRBJ2-2	CASSLTAYSNTGELFF	TGTGCCAGCTCCCTGACAGCCTACTCAAACACCGGGGAGCTGTTTTTT
TRBD1	TRBV4-1	NA	TRBJ1-3	CASSQGERTGGRSGNTIYF	TGCGCCAGCAGCCAGGGAGAAAGGACAGGGGGCCGGTCTGGAAACACCATATATTTT
TRBD2	TRBV3-1/TRBV3-2	NA	TRBJ2-1	CASSHLERLAGGFYNEQFF	TGTGCCAGCAGCCATCTAGAACGACTAGCGGGGGGATTTTACAATGAGCAGTTCTTC